This entry concerns a single TCR beta chain. Runs used v3.0 of the immunoSEQ assay and were done at survey level. Clones were read by immunoSEQ multiplex PCR, and TCRdb kept only the in-frame ones, dropping some. The table lists about 35,000 clones, about four fifths of them singletons. The data were obtained in a study of long-term antiretroviral therapy in people with HIV. The V gene lost 0 bases and the J gene lost 2 bases, with 2 bases spanning the gap. The CDR3 is made up of 13 amino acids. The germline V gene encodes CDR1 MDHEN and CDR2 SYDVKM. The TCR was taken from a man aged 50 to 60 with HIV. The chain employs TRBV28 and TRBJ1-5; D call uncertain. The material was unsorted PBMCs, obtained 3 years after starting antiretroviral therapy. In DNA, the CDR3 is TGTGCCAGCAGTTTATGGGGCAATCAGCCCCAGCATTTT. The encoded protein is CASSLWGNQPQHF. The full variable domain, completed using reference TRBV28 and TRBJ1-5, is DVKVTQSSRYLVKRTGEKVFLECVQDMDHENMFWYRQDPGLGLRLIYFSYDVKMKEKGDIPEGYSVSREKKERFSLILESASTNQTSMYLCASSLWGNQPQHFGDGTRLSIL.